What follows are 8 T cell receptor beta chains derived from one specimen sequenced in a study of T cell responses to AZD1222 COVID-19 vaccine. Assay used: immunoSEQ multiplex PCR; TCRdb lists only in-frame clones, some missing. The repertoire holds tens of thousands of clones, 80% to 90% seen once, with 30% to 35% in the top ten. Material: peripheral blood, obtained on day 0 of AZD1222 vaccination. These receptors all come from an adult in good health.

This clone was observed a handful of times. The chain has TRBV5-1 and TRBJ2-3; 8 positions agree with TRBD1. The length of the CDR3 is 14 residues. CDR1 is SGHRS, CDR2 YFSETQ, per germline. V gave up 3 bases and J gave up 5 bases; unmatched junction bases: 5. As DNA, the CDR3 is TGCGCCAGCAGCTCACAGGGGGAAGTAGATACGCAGTATTTT. This gives the protein CASSSQGEVDTQYF. The complete variable domain, with remaining parts taken from reference TRBV5-1 and TRBJ2-3, reads KAGVTQTPRYLIKTRGQQVTLSCSPISGHRSVSWYQQTPGQGLQFLFEYFSETQRNKGNFPGRFSGRQFSNSRSEMNVSTLELGDSALYLCASSSQGEVDTQYFGPGTRLTVL.

V gene TRBV27 combines with J gene TRBJ1-1; maybe TRBD1 (6 bases). Trimming removed 2 bases from V and 4 bases from J, with 11 bases in between. The CDR3 length is 14 residues. Germline V gives CDR1 MNHEY, CDR2 SMNVEV (reference sequence). The DNA of the CDR3 is TGTGCCAGCAGTTTAGGGGGGGCGATCACTGAAGCTTTCTTT. Translation gives CASSLGGAITEAFF.

This sequence joins TRBV4-3 and TRBJ2-7, with 10 bases fitting TRBD2. Trimming took 0 bases from V and 0 from J; bases not matched to a gene: 2. The CDR3 totals 16 residues. The germline CDR1 and CDR2 sequences are LGHNA and YSLEER. CDR3 residues: CASSQEASGSSYEQYF. CDR3 in DNA: TGCGCCAGCAGCCAAGAGGCTAGCGGGAGCTCCTACGAGCAGTACTTC.

This clone was seen just once. This chain connects TRBV28 to TRBJ1-1; D remains ambiguous. Germline V CDR1 and CDR2: MDHEN, SYDVKM. The CDR3 runs 15 residues. V was cut by 1 base and J by 2 bases, with 11 bases left in between. CDR3 DNA sequence: TGTGCCAGCAGTTTATATAGGAGTACAAACACTGAAGCTTTCTTT. Its protein is CASSLYRSTNTEAFF.

This rearrangement joins TRBV4-1 to TRBJ2-2, with 13 bases identical to TRBD2. This CDR3 contains 16 residues. Germline V CDR1 and CDR2: MGHRA, YSYEKL. Trimming at V came to 4 bases and at J to 5 bases, leaving 4 bases not matched to a gene. CDR3 sequence reads: CASSPPGLAGTGELFF. Written as DNA, the CDR3 is TGCGCCAGCAGCCCACCGGGACTAGCGGGAACCGGGGAGCTGTTTTTT.

The V gene is TRBV25-1, the J gene TRBJ2-1; D unresolved. V lost 0 bases and J 9 bases, leaving 6 bases between the germline ends. This CDR3 is built from 12 residues. Germline V CDR1 and CDR2: MGHDK, SYGVNS. CDR3 residues: CASSEYLTEQFF. Here the CDR3 DNA reads TGTGCCAGCAGTGAATATCTTACTGAGCAGTTCTTC.

The rearrangement joins TRBV7-9 to TRBJ2-1; 10 nucleotides agree with TRBD2. Germline CDR1 reads SEHNR; CDR2 reads FQNEAQ (reference sequence). With V trimmed by 2 bases and J by 4 bases, 5 bases remained unmatched. The CDR3 length is 16 residues. CDR3 in amino acids: CASSLRSSGSYNEQFF. CDR3 coding DNA: TGTGCCAGCAGCTTAAGGTCTAGCGGGAGTTACAATGAGCAGTTCTTC.

The chain combines TRBV5-4 with TRBJ2-1; TRBD2 agrees at 15 bases. CDR3 size: 18 residues. After removal of 0 bases from V and 2 bases from J, the junction contained 3 bases not matched to a gene. CDR1 and CDR2 from the germline V gene are SGHNT and YYREEE (reference sequence). The CDR3 DNA reads TGTGCCAGCAGCTTGGGGGGACTAGCGGGAGGCGCCTACAATGAGCAGTTCTTC. Its translation: CASSLGGLAGGAYNEQFF. Full variable domain (outside the CDR3, taken from reference TRBV5-4 and TRBJ2-1): ETGVTQSPTHLIKTRGQQVTLRCSSQSGHNTVSWYQQALGQGPQFIFQYYREEENGRGNFPPRFSGLQFPNYSSELNVNALELDDSALYLCASSLGGLAGGAYNEQFFGPGTRLTVL.